This T cell receptor (beta chain) appears in the sequencing data of a study of shared clonotypes between healthy human individuals. Across the whole study: Used for every donor were three CD4 naive, three CD4 memory, two CD8 naive and one CD8 memory plate. Whole-study findings and limits: Sampling involved blood alone; tissue repertoires likely differ.

The authors distributed each subset's genomic DNA evenly over several immunoSEQ plates. The assay was immunoSEQ multiplex PCR, and TCRdb's table has in-frame clones only and misses some. The table shows approximately 1,000,000 clones, with approximately 77% occurring only once. As for this clone: Its antigen is still unknown.

This CDR3 comprises 21 residues. Trimming removed 2 bases at V and 0 bases at J, with 26 bases between. The sequence was collected from a young man in good health. Some clones in this sample may be carry-over from other donors' samples. The sequenced material came from memory CD4+ T cells from PBMCs. Subset described: CD45RA-negative fraction. This sequence joins TRBV23-1 and TRBJ1-5; D is perhaps TRBD1 (5 bases). TRBV23-1 is an ORF; its function is uncertain. The CDR3 coding sequence is TGCGCCAGCAGTCAAACCCTCCGAGGGGATCGAAGGGACTATAGCAATCAGCCCCAGCATTTT. Translated: CASSQTLRGDRRDYSNQPQHF.